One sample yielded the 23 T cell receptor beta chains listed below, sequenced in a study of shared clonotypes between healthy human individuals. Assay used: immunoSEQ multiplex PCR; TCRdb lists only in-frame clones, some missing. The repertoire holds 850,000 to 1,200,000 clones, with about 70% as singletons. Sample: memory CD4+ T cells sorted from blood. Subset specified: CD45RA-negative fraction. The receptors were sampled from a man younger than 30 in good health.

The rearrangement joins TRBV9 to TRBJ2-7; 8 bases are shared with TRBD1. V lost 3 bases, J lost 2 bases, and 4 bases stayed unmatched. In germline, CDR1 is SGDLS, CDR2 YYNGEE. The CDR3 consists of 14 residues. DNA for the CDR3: TGTGCCAGCAGCGGGTGGGACAGGCCCTACGAGCAGTACTTC. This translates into CASSGWDRPYEQYF.

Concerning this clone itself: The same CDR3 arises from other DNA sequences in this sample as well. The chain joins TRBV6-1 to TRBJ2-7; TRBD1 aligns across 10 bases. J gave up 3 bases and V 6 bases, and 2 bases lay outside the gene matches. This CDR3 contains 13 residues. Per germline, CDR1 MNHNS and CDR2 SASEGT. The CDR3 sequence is CASSGDRGYEQYF. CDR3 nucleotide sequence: TGTGCCAGCAGCGGGGACAGGGGCTACGAGCAGTACTTC.

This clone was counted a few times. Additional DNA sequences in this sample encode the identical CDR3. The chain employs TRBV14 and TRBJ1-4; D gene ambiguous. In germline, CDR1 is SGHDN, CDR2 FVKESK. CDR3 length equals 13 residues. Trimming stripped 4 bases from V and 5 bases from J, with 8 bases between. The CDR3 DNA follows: TGTGCCAGCAGCCGAGGACTAAATGAAAAACTGTTTTTT. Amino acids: CASSRGLNEKLFF.

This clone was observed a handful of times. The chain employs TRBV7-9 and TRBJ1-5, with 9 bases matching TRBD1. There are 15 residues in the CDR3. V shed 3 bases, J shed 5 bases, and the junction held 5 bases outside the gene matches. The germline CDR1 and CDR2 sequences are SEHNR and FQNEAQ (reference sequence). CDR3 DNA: TGTGCCAGCAGCTTGGACAGGGGATCCTATCAGCCCCAGCATTTT. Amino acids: CASSLDRGSYQPQHF.

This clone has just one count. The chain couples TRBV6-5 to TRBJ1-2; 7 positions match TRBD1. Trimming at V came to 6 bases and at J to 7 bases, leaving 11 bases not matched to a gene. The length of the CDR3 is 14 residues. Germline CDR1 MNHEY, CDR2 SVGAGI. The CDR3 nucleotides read TGTGCCAGCAGACGCGACAGGGAAAGAGGTGGCTACACCTTC. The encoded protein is CASRRDRERGGYTF.

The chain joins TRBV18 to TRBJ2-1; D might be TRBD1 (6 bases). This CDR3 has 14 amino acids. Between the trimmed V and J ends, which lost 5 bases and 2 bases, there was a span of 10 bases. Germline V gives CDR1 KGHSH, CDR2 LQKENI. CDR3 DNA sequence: TGTGCCAGCTCAGGACAGCCCCCCTACAATGAGCAGTTCTTC. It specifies CASSGQPPYNEQFF.

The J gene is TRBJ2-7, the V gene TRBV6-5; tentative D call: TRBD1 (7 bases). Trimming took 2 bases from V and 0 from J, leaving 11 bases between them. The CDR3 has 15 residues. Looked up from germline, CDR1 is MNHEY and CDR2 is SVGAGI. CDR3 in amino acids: CASSYVQGGSYEQYF. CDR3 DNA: TGTGCCAGCAGTTACGTCCAGGGGGGCTCCTACGAGCAGTACTTC.

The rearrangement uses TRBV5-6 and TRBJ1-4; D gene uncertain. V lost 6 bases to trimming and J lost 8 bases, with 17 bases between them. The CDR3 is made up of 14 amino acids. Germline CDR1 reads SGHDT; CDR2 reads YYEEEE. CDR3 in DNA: TGTGCCAGCACCCCTTTCTTCGAGGAGGAAAAACTGTTTTTT. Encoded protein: CASTPFFEEEKLFF.

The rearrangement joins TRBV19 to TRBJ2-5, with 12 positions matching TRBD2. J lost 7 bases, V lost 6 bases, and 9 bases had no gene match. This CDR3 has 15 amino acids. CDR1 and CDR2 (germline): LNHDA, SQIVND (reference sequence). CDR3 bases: TGTGCCAGTAGCCCAGGACTAGCGGGATTCCTGACCCAGTACTTC. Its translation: CASSPGLAGFLTQYF.

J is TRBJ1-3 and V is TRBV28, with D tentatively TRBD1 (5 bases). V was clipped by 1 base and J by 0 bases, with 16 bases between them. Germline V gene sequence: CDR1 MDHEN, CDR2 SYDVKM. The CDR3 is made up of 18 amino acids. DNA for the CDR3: TGTGCCAGCAGTTTATCATCGTTTAAGGGGCGCTCTGGAAACACCATATATTTT. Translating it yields CASSLSSFKGRSGNTIYF.

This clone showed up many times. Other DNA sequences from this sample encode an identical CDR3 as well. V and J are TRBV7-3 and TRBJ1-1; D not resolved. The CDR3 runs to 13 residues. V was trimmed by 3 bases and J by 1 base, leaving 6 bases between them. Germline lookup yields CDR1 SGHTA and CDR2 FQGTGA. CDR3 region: CASSLTENTEAFF. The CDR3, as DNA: TGTGCCAGCAGCTTGACCGAGAACACTGAAGCTTTCTTT.

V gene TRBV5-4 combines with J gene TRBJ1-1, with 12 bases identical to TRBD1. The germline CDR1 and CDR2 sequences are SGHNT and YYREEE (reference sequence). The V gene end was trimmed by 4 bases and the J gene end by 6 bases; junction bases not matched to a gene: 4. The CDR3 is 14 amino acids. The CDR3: CASSRDRGLPEAFF. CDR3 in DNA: TGTGCCAGCAGCCGGGACAGGGGGCTACCTGAAGCTTTCTTT.

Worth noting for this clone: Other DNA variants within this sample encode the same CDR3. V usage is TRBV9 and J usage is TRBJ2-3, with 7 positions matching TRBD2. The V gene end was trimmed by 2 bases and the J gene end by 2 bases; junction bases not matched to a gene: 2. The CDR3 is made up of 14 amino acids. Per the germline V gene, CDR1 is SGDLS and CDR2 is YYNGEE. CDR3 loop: CASSVAGDTDTQYF. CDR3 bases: TGTGCCAGCAGCGTGGCGGGGGACACAGATACGCAGTATTTT.

CDR3: CASAQRGNTGELFF. CDR3 sequence (DNA): TGTGCCAGCGCCCAGCGGGGGAACACCGGGGAGCTGTTTTTT. The rearrangement uses TRBV6-6 and TRBJ2-2; 7 positions match TRBD2. Losses at the gene ends were 8 bases for V and 1 base for J; bases not matched to a gene: 4. Germline V gives CDR1 MNHNY, CDR2 SVGAGI (reference sequence). This CDR3 region has 14 residues.

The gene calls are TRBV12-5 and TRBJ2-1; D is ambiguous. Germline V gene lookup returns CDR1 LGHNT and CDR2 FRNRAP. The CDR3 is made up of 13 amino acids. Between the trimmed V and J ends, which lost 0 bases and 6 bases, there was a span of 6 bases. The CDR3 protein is CASGLVKGNEQFF. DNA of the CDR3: TGTGCTAGTGGTTTGGTAAAGGGCAATGAGCAGTTCTTC.

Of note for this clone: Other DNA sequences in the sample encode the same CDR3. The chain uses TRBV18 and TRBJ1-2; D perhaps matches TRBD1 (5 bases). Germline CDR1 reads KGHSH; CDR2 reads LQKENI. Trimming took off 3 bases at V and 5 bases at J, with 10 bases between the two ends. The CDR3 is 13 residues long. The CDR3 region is CASSPGTDYGYTF. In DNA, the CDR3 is TGTGCCAGCTCACCCGGGACGGATTATGGCTACACCTTC.

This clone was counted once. The CDR3 sequence: CAISESGSTGTQYF. The CDR3 DNA sequence: TGTGCCATCAGTGAGTCGGGTAGCACGGGGACCCAGTACTTC. This chain joins TRBV10-3 and TRBJ2-5; D gene unclear. This CDR3 is built from 14 residues. Looked up from germline, CDR1 is ENHRY and CDR2 is SYGVKD. Trimming removed 0 bases from V and 7 bases from J, with 12 bases in between.

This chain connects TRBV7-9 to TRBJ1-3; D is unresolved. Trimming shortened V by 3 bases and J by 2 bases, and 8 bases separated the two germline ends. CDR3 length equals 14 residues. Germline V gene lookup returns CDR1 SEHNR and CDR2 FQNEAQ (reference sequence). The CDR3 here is CASSFGGPGNTIYF. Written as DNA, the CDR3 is TGTGCCAGCAGCTTTGGTGGTCCTGGAAACACCATATATTTT. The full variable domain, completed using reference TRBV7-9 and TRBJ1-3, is DTGVSQNPRHKITKRGQNVTFRCDPISEHNRLYWYRQTLGQGPEFLTYFQNEAQLEKSRLLSDRFSAERPKGSFSTLEIQRTEQGDSAMYLCASSFGGPGNTIYFGEGSWLTVV.

The CDR3 reads CASSTRTGTTQPQHF. The DNA of the CDR3 is TGTGCCAGTAGCACGCGGACAGGGACTACTCAGCCCCAGCATTTT. The gene calls are TRBV19 and TRBJ1-5; TRBD1 agrees at 8 bases. The CDR3 length is 15 residues. V trimming: 6 bases; J trimming: 6 bases; junction bases outside the gene matches: 10. The germline gives CDR1 LNHDA, CDR2 SQIVND (reference sequence). Full variable domain (outside the CDR3, taken from reference TRBV19 and TRBJ1-5): DGGITQSPKYLFRKEGQNVTLSCEQNLNHDAMYWYRQDPGQGLRLIYYSQIVNDFQKGDIAEGYSVSREKKESFPLTVTSAQKNPTAFYLCASSTRTGTTQPQHFGDGTRLSIL.

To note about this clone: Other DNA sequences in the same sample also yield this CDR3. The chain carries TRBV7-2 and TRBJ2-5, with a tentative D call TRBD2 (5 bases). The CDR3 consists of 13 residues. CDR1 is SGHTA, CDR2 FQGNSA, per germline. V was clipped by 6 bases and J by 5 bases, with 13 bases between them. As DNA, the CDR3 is TGTGCCAGCAGTCCGAGGACGGGGGAGACCCAGTACTTC. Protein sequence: CASSPRTGETQYF.

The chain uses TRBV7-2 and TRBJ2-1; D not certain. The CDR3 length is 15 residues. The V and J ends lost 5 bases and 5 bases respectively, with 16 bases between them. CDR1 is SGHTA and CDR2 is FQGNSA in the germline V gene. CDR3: CASSRDQVGHNEQFF. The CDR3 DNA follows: TGTGCCAGCAGCCGAGACCAAGTGGGCCACAATGAGCAGTTCTTC.

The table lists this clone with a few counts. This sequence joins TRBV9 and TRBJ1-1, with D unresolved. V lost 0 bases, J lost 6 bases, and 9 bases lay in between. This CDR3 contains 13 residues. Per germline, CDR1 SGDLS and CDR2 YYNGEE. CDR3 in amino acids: CASSVGGSAEAFF. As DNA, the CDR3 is TGTGCCAGCAGCGTAGGAGGGAGTGCTGAAGCTTTCTTT. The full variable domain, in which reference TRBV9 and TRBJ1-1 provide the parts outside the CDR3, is DSGVTQTPKHLITATGQRVTLRCSPRSGDLSVYWYQQSLDQGLQFLIQYYNGEERAKGNILERFSAQQFPDLHSELNLSSLELGDSALYFCASSVGGSAEAFFGQGTRLTVV.

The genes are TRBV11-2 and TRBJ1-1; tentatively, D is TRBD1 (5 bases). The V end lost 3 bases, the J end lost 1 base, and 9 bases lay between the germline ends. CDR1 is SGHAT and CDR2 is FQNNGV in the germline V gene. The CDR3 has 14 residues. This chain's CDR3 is CASSFTGRNTEAFF. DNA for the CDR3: TGTGCCAGCAGCTTTACGGGACGGAACACTGAAGCTTTCTTT.